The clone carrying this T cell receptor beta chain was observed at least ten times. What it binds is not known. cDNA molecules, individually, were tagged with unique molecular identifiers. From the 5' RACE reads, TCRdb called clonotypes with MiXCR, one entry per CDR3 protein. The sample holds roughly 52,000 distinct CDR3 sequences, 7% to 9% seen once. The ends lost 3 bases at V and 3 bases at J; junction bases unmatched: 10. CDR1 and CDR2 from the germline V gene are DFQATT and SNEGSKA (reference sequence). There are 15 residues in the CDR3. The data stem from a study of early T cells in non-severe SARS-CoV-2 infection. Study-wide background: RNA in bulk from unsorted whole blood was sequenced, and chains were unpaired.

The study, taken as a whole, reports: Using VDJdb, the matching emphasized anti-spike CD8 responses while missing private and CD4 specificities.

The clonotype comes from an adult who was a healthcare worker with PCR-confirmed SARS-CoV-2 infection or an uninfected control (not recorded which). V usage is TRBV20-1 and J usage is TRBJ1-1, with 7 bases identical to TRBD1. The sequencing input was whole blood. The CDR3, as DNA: TGCAGTGCTAGTACATTGGGACAGTCTTACACTGAAGCTTTCTTT. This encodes CSASTLGQSYTEAFF.